This passage covers 29 T cell receptor beta chains from one sample sequenced in a study of CD8+ T cells in alopecia areata. Extracted from the samples, RNA was reverse transcribed into cDNA to serve as the sequencing template. Method: immunoSEQ multiplex PCR; TCRdb's copy keeps in-frame clones and lacks some. The table has fewer than 250,000 clones, around 60% seen once. Treatment denoted: oral pan-JAK inhibitor, 5-10 mg twice daily. The starting material was CD4+ T cells sorted from blood, obtained at week 4, from a patient treated with tofacitinib. The receptor source for this set is a human donor with alopecia areata.

V and J are TRBV27 and TRBJ2-4; TRBD1 might be the D (5 bases). Germline CDR1 is MNHEY and CDR2 is SMNVEV (reference sequence). The CDR3 sequence is 15 residues long. V lost 6 bases, J lost 0 bases, and 12 bases lay in between. For the CDR3, the DNA is TGTGCCAGCAGCCTCCAGGGATTAGCCAAAAACATTCAGTACTTC. Translated, it gives CASSLQGLAKNIQYF.

The rearrangement joins TRBV19 to TRBJ1-2, with D hard to call. V lost 3 bases to trimming and J lost 4 bases, with 9 bases between them. The CDR3 is 13 amino acids. Germline V gene sequence: CDR1 LNHDA, CDR2 SQIVND (reference sequence). CDR3 DNA sequence: TGTGCCAGTAGTATGGAACGTCGCTATGGCTACACCTTC. It is translated as CASSMERRYGYTF.

The chain joins TRBV23-1 to TRBJ2-1; unclear D gene. TRBV23-1 is an open reading frame whose function is uncertain. CDR3 length: 13 amino acids. V was cut by 3 bases and J by 5 bases, with 8 bases left in between. CDR3 loop: CASSQPRDNEQFF. The CDR3 DNA reads TGCGCCAGCAGTCAGCCTCGCGACAATGAGCAGTTCTTC.

The CDR3 region has the DNA TGTGCCAGCAGCTTAGAGTTGAATGAGCAGTTCTTC. This codes for CASSLELNEQFF. The chain is built from TRBV11-2 and TRBJ2-1, with D unresolved. There are 12 residues in the CDR3. V was pared by 0 bases and J by 7 bases, with 4 bases between. The germline V gene encodes CDR1 SGHAT and CDR2 FQNNGV.

This chain uses TRBV30 with TRBJ2-1; 11 bases agree with TRBD1. The J segment lost 0 bases and the V segment lost 5 bases, leaving 12 bases of the junction unmatched. From germline, CDR1 is GTSNPN and CDR2 SVGIG (reference sequence). This CDR3 comprises 18 residues. The DNA for the CDR3 is TGTGCCTGGTCCGGGACAGGGGGACCTCTACCCTCCTACAATGAGCAGTTCTTC. Its translation is CAWSGTGGPLPSYNEQFF. Drawing the rest from reference TRBV30 and TRBJ2-1, the complete variable domain is SQTIHQWPATLVQPVGSPLSLECTVEGTSNPNLYWYRQAAGRGLQLLFYSVGIGQISSEVPQNLSASRPQDRQFILSSKKLLLSDSGFYLCAWSGTGGPLPSYNEQFFGPGTRLTVL.

The genes are TRBV30 and TRBJ1-1; 7 nucleotides agree with TRBD1. CDR1 GTSNPN and CDR2 SVGIG come from the germline V gene (reference sequence). V dropped 1 base and J dropped 4; count of bases not matched to a gene: 3. This CDR3 region has 13 residues. CDR3 DNA: TGTGCCTGGAGTGCTCAGGGGGGCACTGAAGCTTTCTTT. Protein sequence: CAWSAQGGTEAFF.

The rearrangement links TRBV4-1 to TRBJ2-1, with D perhaps matching TRBD2 (5 bases). Germline-derived CDR1 and CDR2 are MGHRA and YSYEKL. This CDR3 is 13 amino acids long. V lost 8 bases to trimming and J lost 7 bases, with 15 bases between them. This CDR3 reads CASAPRRSNEQFF. DNA for the CDR3: TGCGCCAGCGCCCCCCGGAGGTCTAATGAGCAGTTCTTC.

In its sample, this clone was seen a few times. The chain joins TRBV25-1 to TRBJ2-2; D is ambiguous. V was trimmed by 7 bases and J by 8 bases, leaving 14 bases between them. Germline CDR1 reads MGHDK; CDR2 reads SYGVNS. The CDR3 sequence is 13 residues long. CDR3 DNA sequence: TGTGCCAGCATTTCGAATGTCCCTGGGGAGCTGTTTTTT. Protein: CASISNVPGELFF. Combining the CDR3 with reference TRBV25-1 and TRBJ2-2 gives the whole variable domain EADIYQTPRYLVIGTGKKITLECSQTMGHDKMYWYQQDPGMELHLIHYSYGVNSTEKGDLSSESTVSRIRTEHFPLTLESARPSHTSQYLCASISNVPGELFFGEGSRLTVL.

This chain joins TRBV4-2 and TRBJ2-1; perhaps TRBD2 as D (6 bases). Germline V gives CDR1 LGHNA, CDR2 YNFKEQ. V gave up 4 bases and J gave up 7 bases, with 26 bases separating them. The CDR3 spans 18 residues. The CDR3 loop is CASSPVGVLETGANEQFF. CDR3 in DNA: TGTGCCAGCAGCCCAGTGGGGGTCCTAGAAACGGGAGCGAATGAGCAGTTCTTC.

The chain combines TRBV28 with TRBJ2-5; D remains ambiguous. Trimming removed 3 bases at V and 5 bases at J, with 4 bases between. The V gene's germline CDR1 is MDHEN and CDR2 SYDVKM. This CDR3 has 11 amino acids. DNA of the CDR3: TGTGCCAGCAGTTTCGGGGAGACCCAGTACTTC. Translating gives CASSFGETQYF. Combining the CDR3 with reference TRBV28 and TRBJ2-5 gives the whole variable domain DVKVTQSSRYLVKRTGEKVFLECVQDMDHENMFWYRQDPGLGLRLIYFSYDVKMKEKGDIPEGYSVSREKKERFSLILESASTNQTSMYLCASSFGETQYFGPGTRLLVL.

This clone turned up a few times. This chain joins TRBV9 and TRBJ2-5, with 12 bases fitting TRBD2. The germline CDR1 and CDR2 sequences are SGDLS and YYNGEE. Trimming took 4 bases from V and 0 from J; bases not matched to a gene: 10. The CDR3 is 18 amino acids. This CDR3 is CASSPEGLAGTYQETQYF. CDR3 in DNA: TGTGCCAGCAGCCCAGAAGGACTAGCGGGGACGTACCAAGAGACCCAGTACTTC.

The chain joins TRBV2 to TRBJ1-2; 8 bases fit TRBD1. Germline V gene data show CDR1 as SNHLY and CDR2 as FYNNEI. The CDR3 length is 14 residues. Losses at the gene ends were 5 bases for V and 9 bases for J; bases not matched to a gene: 11. CDR3 nucleotides: TGTGCCAGCAGTCAGGACAGGGAGCAGGGTCGCTACACCTTC. Translating it yields CASSQDREQGRYTF.

V and J are TRBV18 and TRBJ1-5, with D hard to call. V was pared by 2 bases and J by 0 bases, with 11 bases between. CDR1 and CDR2 from the germline V gene are KGHSH and LQKENI. The CDR3 length is 16 residues. The CDR3 DNA is TGTGCCAGCTCACCAAGTACACCCGATAGCAATCAGCCCCAGCATTTT. It codes for CASSPSTPDSNQPQHF.

This sequence joins TRBV29-1 and TRBJ2-1; D is perhaps TRBD1 (5 bases). Trimming cost V 4 bases and J 8 bases, with 9 bases left between them. The length of the CDR3 is 11 residues. Germline CDR1 reads SQVTM; CDR2 reads ANQGSEA. This CDR3 is CSVALGDEQFF. CDR3 nucleotide sequence: TGCAGCGTTGCCCTAGGGGATGAGCAGTTCTTC.

The table lists this clone with a few counts. The chain has TRBV30 and TRBJ2-6; D possibly corresponds to TRBD2 (6 bases). Germline lookup yields CDR1 GTSNPN and CDR2 SVGIG (reference sequence). The ends were cut back, 8 bases at V and 6 bases at J, with 20 bases in the middle. The CDR3 covers 15 residues. As DNA, the CDR3 is TGTGCCCAGGGCGGGGATAGGAGAATGGCCAACGTCCTGACTTTC. Its protein product is CAQGGDRRMANVLTF.

The CDR3 nucleotides are TGTGCCAGCACCCGGGGCGAGCAAAGATGGGGGGCCAACGTCCTGACTTTC. Protein: CASTRGEQRWGANVLTF. This chain connects TRBV7-2 to TRBJ2-6; the D gene could be TRBD1 or TRBD2 (5 bases each). CDR1 and CDR2 from the germline V gene are SGHTA and FQGNSA. This CDR3 region has 17 residues. The V end lost 7 bases, the J end lost 4 bases, and 20 bases lay between the germline ends. The variable domain in full, with the rest retrieved from reference TRBV7-2 and TRBJ2-6, is GAGVSQSPSNKVTEKGKDVELRCDPISGHTALYWYRQSLGQGLEFLIYFQGNSAPDKSGLPSDRFSAERTGGSVSTLTIQRTQQEDSAVYLCASTRGEQRWGANVLTFGAGSRLTVL.

J is TRBJ1-5 and V is TRBV19; the D is unclear. Germline CDR1 and CDR2: LNHDA and SQIVND (reference sequence). The CDR3 runs 16 residues. The V end lost 0 bases, the J end lost 11 bases, and 20 bases lay between the germline ends. CDR3 nucleotides: TGTGCCAGTAGTATAGATCATCAAGACCGTCTATCTGCCCAGCATTTT. Amino acids: CASSIDHQDRLSAQHF.

Only a few counts were recorded for this clone. The gene calls are TRBV30 and TRBJ2-1; D is ambiguous. V was clipped by 4 bases and J by 9 bases, with 10 bases between them. Germline lookup yields CDR1 GTSNPN and CDR2 SVGIG (reference sequence). The CDR3 runs 11 residues. The CDR3 DNA reads TGTGCCTGGAAGGAAATCAGTGAGCAGTTCTTC. It translates to CAWKEISEQFF.

J is TRBJ2-3 and V is TRBV14; 7 bases map to TRBD2. The trim removed 1 base at V and 5 bases at J, leaving 3 bases unmatched. The CDR3 has 14 residues. The germline gives CDR1 SGHDN, CDR2 FVKESK. CDR3: CASSQAVAGDTQYF. The CDR3 bases are TGTGCCAGCAGCCAAGCGGTAGCGGGAGATACGCAGTATTTT.

The V gene is TRBV29-1, the J gene TRBJ1-2; D gene uncertain. Trimming cost V 6 bases and J 4 bases, with 18 bases left between them. This CDR3 comprises 14 residues. The germline V gene encodes CDR1 SQVTM and CDR2 ANQGSEA. CDR3 sequence (DNA): TGCAGCGTGGACGGGGATAGGGAGACCTATGGCTACACCTTC. Translating it yields CSVDGDRETYGYTF.

This clone was observed a handful of times. This chain links TRBV30 with TRBJ2-7; tentative D call: TRBD2 (5 bases). Trimming stripped 5 bases from V and 5 bases from J, with 13 bases between. CDR3 length: 12 amino acids. Germline CDR1 and CDR2: GTSNPN and SVGIG (reference sequence). The CDR3 spells CAWDYGLHEQYF. The CDR3, as DNA: TGTGCCTGGGACTACGGCCTCCACGAGCAGTACTTC.

This sequence joins TRBV29-1 and TRBJ2-1; 7 positions match TRBD2. This CDR3 has 15 residues. Germline CDR1 is SQVTM and CDR2 is ANQGSEA. The V gene end was trimmed by 7 bases and the J gene end by 0 bases; junction bases not matched to a gene: 9. The DNA of the CDR3 is TGCAGCGCAGATCCTCGCGGGAGCTCCTACAATGAGCAGTTCTTC. It codes for CSADPRGSSYNEQFF.

The J gene is TRBJ2-4, the V gene TRBV29-1; D unresolved. Germline CDR1 is SQVTM and CDR2 is ANQGSEA. Trimming removed 7 bases from V and 7 bases from J, with 14 bases in between. CDR3 length: 12 residues. The CDR3 bases are TGCAGCGCTACCAAGGGTGGGAACATTCAGTACTTC. Amino acid sequence: CSATKGGNIQYF.

The chain carries TRBV15 and TRBJ2-5; 10 nucleotides agree with TRBD2. V shed 0 bases and J 4 bases; nucleotides not matched to a gene: 5. Germline V gives CDR1 LNHNV, CDR2 YYDKDF (reference sequence). CDR3 length: 16 residues. The CDR3 loop reads CATSRDRPSGRETQYF. In DNA, the CDR3 is TGTGCCACCAGCAGAGATCGGCCTAGCGGGAGAGAGACCCAGTACTTC.

This rearrangement joins TRBV2 to TRBJ1-5; D is ambiguous. The CDR3 sequence is 13 residues long. Germline V gene lookup returns CDR1 SNHLY and CDR2 FYNNEI. Trimming cost V 4 bases and J 9 bases, with 13 bases left between them. The CDR3 region has the DNA TGTGCCAGCAGTGCGTGGAGGGATGGGCCCCAGCATTTT. This gives the protein CASSAWRDGPQHF.

The chain uses TRBV7-3 and TRBJ2-2; no clear D gene. V lost 5 bases and J 7 bases, leaving 20 bases between the germline ends. Germline lookup yields CDR1 SGHTA and CDR2 FQGTGA. This CDR3 is 16 amino acids long. In nucleotides, the CDR3 is TGTGCCAGCAGCCCCTCTGCTCGGTCCTTAAACGGGGAGCTGTTTTTT. This sequence encodes CASSPSARSLNGELFF.

This clone was observed a handful of times. As DNA, the CDR3 is TGTGCCAGCAGCTTCGTAGGGCTCGTAGCCAAAAACATTCAGTACTTC. Translated: CASSFVGLVAKNIQYF. The V gene is TRBV7-9, the J gene TRBJ2-4; D not certain. Germline V gene lookup returns CDR1 SEHNR and CDR2 FQNEAQ (reference sequence). This CDR3 has 16 amino acids. Trimming took 3 bases from V and 0 from J, leaving 12 bases between them. Together with reference TRBV7-9 and TRBJ2-4, the CDR3 gives the full variable domain: DTGVSQNPRHKITKRGQNVTFRCDPISEHNRLYWYRQTLGQGPEFLTYFQNEAQLEKSRLLSDRFSAERPKGSFSTLEIQRTEQGDSAMYLCASSFVGLVAKNIQYFGAGTRLSVL.

This clone was counted only a few times. V is TRBV7-2 and J is TRBJ2-1; 12 bases line up with TRBD1. CDR1 and CDR2 (germline): SGHTA, FQGNSA. The V and J ends lost 3 bases and 9 bases, in that order; junction bases with no gene match: 12. This CDR3 region has 17 residues. The chain's CDR3 is CASSFSTRDRGRSEQFF. DNA of the CDR3: TGTGCCAGCAGCTTCTCTACCCGGGACAGGGGGCGATCTGAGCAGTTCTTC.

The chain is built from TRBV29-1 and TRBJ2-6; the D gene is possibly TRBD2 (5 bases). CDR1 SQVTM and CDR2 ANQGSEA come from the germline V gene. The germline V and J ends were trimmed by 4 bases and 2 bases, with 6 bases remaining between them. The CDR3 extends over 13 amino acids. CDR3: CSVVRAGANVLTF. Written as DNA, the CDR3 is TGCAGCGTTGTGAGGGCTGGGGCCAACGTCCTGACTTTC.